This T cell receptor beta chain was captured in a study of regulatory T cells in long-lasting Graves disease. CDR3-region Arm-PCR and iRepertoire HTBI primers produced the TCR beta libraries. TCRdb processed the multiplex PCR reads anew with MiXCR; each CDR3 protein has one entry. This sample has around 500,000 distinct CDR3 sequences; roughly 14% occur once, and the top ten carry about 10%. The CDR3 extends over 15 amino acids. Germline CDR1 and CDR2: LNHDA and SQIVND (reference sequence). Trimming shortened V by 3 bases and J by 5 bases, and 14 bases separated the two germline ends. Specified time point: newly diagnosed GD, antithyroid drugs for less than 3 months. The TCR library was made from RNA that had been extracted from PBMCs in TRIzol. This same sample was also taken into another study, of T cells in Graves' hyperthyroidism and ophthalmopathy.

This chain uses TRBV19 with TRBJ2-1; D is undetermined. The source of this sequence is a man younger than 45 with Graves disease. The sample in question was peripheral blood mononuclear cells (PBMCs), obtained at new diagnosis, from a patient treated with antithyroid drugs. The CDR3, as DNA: TGTGCCAGTAGTATTATGTCAGGAGCGAACAATGAGCAGTTCTTC. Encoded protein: CASSIMSGANNEQFF.